These T cell receptor beta chains were read from a single sample in a study of T cells after yellow fever vaccination. TCRdb analysed the 5' RACE reads with MiXCR anew, one entry per CDR3 protein. The table lists 500,000 to 700,000 distinct CDR3 sequences, about a fifth of them singletons. Sequenced material: PBMCs, taken 15 days after the yellow fever booster vaccination. The source is a man between 25 and 39 years old who received the YFV17D yellow fever vaccine. The CDR3 runs from the conserved cysteine through the conserved F or W. The D gene is left open where the match is weak. The listing skips clone size in some rows; elsewhere it reads once, few, many or a size class.

CDR3 DNA	CDR3 protein	clone size	V gene	J gene	D gene	CDR3 length
TGCGCCAGCAGCCAAGATTGGACAGGCGCTCGTTTAGAAGTGATTCAGTACTTC	CASSQDWTGARLEVIQYF	NA	TRBV4-3	TRBJ2-4	TRBD1	18
TGTGCCAGCAGTCACGACAGGGTTAGCTACAATGAGCAGTTCTTC	CASSHDRVSYNEQFF	NA	TRBV6-5	TRBJ2-1	TRBD1	15
TGTGCCAGTACAAGGACCTTTAACTATGGCTACACCTTC	CASTRTFNYGYTF	few	TRBV19	TRBJ1-2	NA	13
TGTGCCAGTAAGCGGACAGGGGTTTTTTCACCCCTCCACTTT	CASKRTGVFSPLHF	NA	TRBV19	TRBJ1-6	TRBD1	14
TGTGCCAGCAGTGAATCGCTCTTAGCGGGAGGCCACGAGCAGTACTTC	CASSESLLAGGHEQYF	NA	TRBV25-1	TRBJ2-7	TRBD2	16
TGTGCCAGCAGCTTGATACAGAGCTCCTATAATTCACCCCTCCACTTT	CASSLIQSSYNSPLHF	NA	TRBV5-5	TRBJ1-6	NA	16
TGTGCCAGTTCCGGGACAGGGATCTACGAGCAGTACTTC	CASSGTGIYEQYF	NA	TRBV7-2	TRBJ2-7	TRBD1	13
TGCAGTGCTAGACTAGCGGGAGTCTCGTACAATGAGCAGTTCTTC	CSARLAGVSYNEQFF	few	TRBV20-1	TRBJ2-1	TRBD2	15
TGCAGTGCTAGAGGGGGCCGCGTCAACACCGGGGAGCTGTTTTTT	CSARGGRVNTGELFF	NA	TRBV20-1	TRBJ2-2	NA	15
TGTGCCAGCAGCTTAGATCTCCATGCCGGCTACACCTTC	CASSLDLHAGYTF	few	TRBV7-2	TRBJ1-2	NA	13
TGTGCCAGCAGTGAAGAGTTCTACAATGAGCAGTTCTTC	CASSEEFYNEQFF	few	TRBV2	TRBJ2-1	NA	13
TGTGCCAGCCGTCCCCGGACGGGAGCCCCAACCGAGCAGTTCTTC	CASRPRTGAPTEQFF	NA	TRBV5-4	TRBJ2-1	NA	15
TGTGCCAGCAGTTACTCCCTAGCGGGGCTCAACAATGAGCAGTTCTTC	CASSYSLAGLNNEQFF	few	TRBV6-2/TRBV6-3	TRBJ2-1	TRBD2	16
TGTGCCAGCAGCGTTGGCCGGGCGGCAGAGACCCAGTACTTC	CASSVGRAAETQYF	few	TRBV9	TRBJ2-5	NA	14
TGTGCCAGCAGCGCCGCGGGAGACCCCGGCTACGAGCAGTACTTC	CASSAAGDPGYEQYF	NA	TRBV9	TRBJ2-7	TRBD2	15
TGCGCCAGCAGCTTGAACTATCCTAGCGGCTACGAGCAGTACTTC	CASSLNYPSGYEQYF	few	TRBV5-1	TRBJ2-7	TRBD2	15